This is a list of T cell receptor beta chains from one sample in a study of shared clonotypes between healthy human individuals. Some clones are missing from TCRdb's copy, which holds only in-frame ones; the method was immunoSEQ multiplex PCR. Seen here are 800,000 or so clones, 90% to 98% observed once, and the top ten hold less than 0.25%. Sequencing was carried out using naive CD8+ T cells sorted from blood. These receptors were collected from a man aged 30-40 years in good health. Each CDR3 is given with its conserved first and last residue. A D gene is named only where the DNA matches it firmly. Only part of the rows carry a size: once, few, many, or a class if the clone is expanded.

>16|TRBJ2-1|NA|TRBV7-6|TRBD2
CASRLAAGDPYNEQFF
TGTGCCAGCAGGTTAGCAGCGGGAGATCCCTACAATGAGCAGTTCTTC
>13|TRBJ1-2|NA|TRBV6-1|NA
CASGEWAGSGYTF
TGTGCCAGCGGCGAGTGGGCAGGGTCCGGCTACACCTTC
>14|TRBJ1-1|NA|TRBV28|NA
CASSLQHPNTEAFF
TGTGCCAGCAGTTTGCAACACCCGAACACTGAAGCTTTCTTT
>22|TRBJ2-5|NA|TRBV10-3|TRBD2
CAISEEDTSGSSTKGYQETQYF
TGTGCCATCAGTGAGGAGGACACTAGCGGGAGTTCTACAAAGGGGTACCAAGAGACCCAGTACTTC
>13|TRBJ2-1|once|TRBV5-6|NA
CASSLGQGLQQFF
TGTGCCAGCAGCTTGGGGCAGGGGCTACAGCAGTTCTTC
>17|TRBJ2-7|NA|TRBV9|NA
CASSVNPALPVWNEQYF
TGTGCCAGCAGCGTGAACCCTGCACTGCCAGTGTGGAATGAGCAGTACTTC
>13|TRBJ2-7|once|TRBV15|NA
CATTRESPYEQYF
TGTGCCACCACCAGGGAATCCCCCTACGAGCAGTACTTC
>14|TRBJ2-5|NA|TRBV6-6|TRBD2
CASSYKRGGETQYF
TGTGCCAGCAGTTACAAGAGGGGAGGGGAGACCCAGTACTTC
>19|TRBJ1-2|NA|TRBV7-9|NA
CASSYKIIVETPGNYGYTF
TGTGCCAGCAGCTATAAAATAATCGTCGAGACTCCTGGTAACTATGGCTACACCTTC
>17|TRBJ2-1|NA|TRBV7-2|TRBD2
CASSPDDGLAGSNEQFF
TGTGCCAGCAGCCCAGACGACGGACTAGCGGGTTCTAATGAGCAGTTCTTC